Detailed here is one T cell receptor (beta chain). This CDR3 is built from 14 residues. Germline V gene lookup returns CDR1 KGHDR and CDR2 SFDVKD. The V and J ends lost 3 bases and 4 bases respectively, with 11 bases between them. Per the authors' pipeline: Quantification of nucleated cells was approximated via reference gene primer amplification. Libraries were prepared by immunoSEQ multiplex PCR; TCRdb keeps only in-frame clonotypes and omits some of them. V and J calls and clone size are given by that table; D and trimming were obtained from the DNA. The profile shows about 130,000 clones, roughly four fifths of them singletons. Enrollees, roughly 18 to 90 years old, lived in approximately 25 US areas. Donors were grouped by their self-reported clinical history. This record belongs to a study of blood T cell repertoires in COVID-19. Study at large: Both acute and convalescent COVID-19 samples were obtained from the United States, Italy and Spain.

The TCR was taken from a man in his forties or fifties who had recovered from COVID-19. The sequenced sample was PBMCs or T cells enriched from blood (not recorded which). The V and J genes are TRBV24-1 and TRBJ1-2, with D tentatively TRBD1 (6 bases). CDR3 nucleotides: TGTGCCACCAGTGATCCGGGACAAGGCTATGGCTACACCTTC. Protein sequence: CATSDPGQGYGYTF.